These T cell receptor beta chains were read from a single sample in a study of long-term antiretroviral therapy in people with HIV. Clones were read by immunoSEQ multiplex PCR, and TCRdb kept only the in-frame ones, dropping some. The sample lists approximately 34,000 clones, less than 90% occurring once. Material: unsorted PBMCs, obtained 1 year after starting antiretroviral therapy. These receptors were collected from a man between 18 and 29 years old with HIV. Both conserved end residues are part of each CDR3. D genes are given only for firm matches. Clone sizes are given selectively: once, few, many, or a class where the clone is expanded.

V gene,clone size,D gene,J gene,CDR3 DNA,CDR3 protein
TRBV19,-,-,TRBJ1-4,TGTGCCAGTAGTATTCGGTCAGAAATAAATGAAAAACTGTTTTTT,CASSIRSEINEKLFF
TRBV7-2,-,-,TRBJ1-2,TGTGCCAGCAGCGCACAGGGTAACTATGGCTACACCTTC,CASSAQGNYGYTF
TRBV5-1,-,-,TRBJ1-1,TGCGCCAGCAGCCAGGGACCCACTGAAGCTTTCTTT,CASSQGPTEAFF
TRBV11-2,-,-,TRBJ1-3,TGTGCCAGCAGCTTGACAGAAGCTGGAAACACCATATATTTT,CASSLTEAGNTIYF
TRBV7-8,-,TRBD2,TRBJ2-5,TGTGCCAGCAGCTTAAGTCTAGCGGGGGGGGACCAAGAGACCCAGTACTTC,CASSLSLAGGDQETQYF
TRBV6-5,-,-,TRBJ1-2,TGTGCCAGCAATTCACAGGGACCCTTGACCTTC,CASNSQGPLTF
TRBV28,-,-,TRBJ2-7,TGTGCCAGCAGTTTTGTCAGGTTCAGCTCCTACGAGCAGTACTTC,CASSFVRFSSYEQYF
TRBV6-1,once,-,TRBJ1-1,TGTGCCAGCAGTGAACTGAACACTGAAGCTTTCTTT,CASSELNTEAFF
TRBV28,-,TRBD2,TRBJ2-3,TGTGCCACAGGCGTGGGCGGGGAGGGTACAGATACGCAGTATTTT,CATGVGGEGTDTQYF
TRBV27,-,-,TRBJ2-2,TGTGCCAGCAGTTTATCTTGGGGGGCCGGGGAGCTGTTTTTT,CASSLSWGAGELFF
TRBV2,once,-,TRBJ1-4,TGTGCCAGCAGTACCGGACGCGGCGCAACTAATGAAAAACTGTTTTTT,CASSTGRGATNEKLFF
TRBV7-9,-,-,TRBJ1-2,TGTGCCAGCAGCTTGGCGGGGAGGGGCGTATCCTATGGCTACACCTTC,CASSLAGRGVSYGYTF
TRBV14,-,-,TRBJ2-7,TGTGCCAGCAGCGTATACAGGGTGGGCGAGCAGTACTTC,CASSVYRVGEQYF
TRBV10-3,-,TRBD1,TRBJ1-3,TGTGCCATCAGTGAGGGGACAGGGACTGGAAACACCATATATTTT,CAISEGTGTGNTIYF
TRBV6-6,-,-,TRBJ1-2,TGTGCCAGCAACGTCAGGGAGGGAGCCAATGGCTACACCTTC,CASNVREGANGYTF
TRBV5-1,-,-,TRBJ2-7,TGCGCCAGCAGCAATGGTGCGACCAGCTCCTACGAGCAGTACTTC,CASSNGATSSYEQYF
TRBV5-6,-,TRBD1,TRBJ1-2,TGTGCCAGCAGATTAGCAGGGGGCGTCAACTATGGCTACACCTTC,CASRLAGGVNYGYTF
TRBV9,-,-,TRBJ1-6,TGTGCCAGCAGCACCGGGACGGAGAATTCACCCCTCCACTTT,CASSTGTENSPLHF
TRBV29-1,-,TRBD1,TRBJ2-1,TGCAGCGTCCCACAGGGGAAGCAGTTCTTC,CSVPQGKQFF
TRBV27,-,-,TRBJ2-2,TGTGCCAGCATGGGACAACGGGAGCCAACCGGGGAGCTGTTTTTT,CASMGQREPTGELFF
TRBV18,-,-,TRBJ2-2,TGTGCCAGCTCACCGGGCCAGTCGAACACCGGGGAGCTGTTTTTT,CASSPGQSNTGELFF
TRBV28,few,TRBD1,TRBJ2-7,TGTGCCGGTAGTCGGACAGGGGAAAACAACGAGCAGTACTTC,CAGSRTGENNEQYF
TRBV6-5,once,-,TRBJ2-7,TGTGCCAGCAGTTACGCCAGCTCCTACGAGCAGTACTTC,CASSYASSYEQYF
TRBV15,-,-,TRBJ1-2,TGTGCCACCAGCAGTAGTAGGGGGAACTATGGCTACACCTTC,CATSSSRGNYGYTF
TRBV10-1,-,-,TRBJ2-7,TGCGCCAGCAGTGAGGGGGCAGCCTACGAGCAGTACTTC,CASSEGAAYEQYF
TRBV19,once,-,TRBJ2-7,TGTGCCAGTAGTCGGGTGGGGTACGAGCAGTACTTC,CASSRVGYEQYF
TRBV19,-,-,TRBJ1-1,TGTGCCAGTAGGTGGGGGGAATCCAACACTGAAGCTTTCTTT,CASRWGESNTEAFF
TRBV9,-,-,TRBJ2-2,TGTGCCAGCAGCGGGACCTCAGGCGAGAGAACCGGGGAGCTGTTTTTT,CASSGTSGERTGELFF
TRBV4-1,-,-,TRBJ1-5,TGCGCCAGCAGCCAAGACTTATCGGGCCTCCGGCATCAGCCCCAGCATTTT,CASSQDLSGLRHQPQHF
TRBV10-3,once,TRBD1,TRBJ2-7,TGTGCCATCAGTGAAGGGACAGGGAGGATCTACGAGCAGTACTTC,CAISEGTGRIYEQYF
TRBV11-1,-,TRBD1,TRBJ2-7,TGTGCCAGCAGCTCACCGGGACAGAGCTCCTACGAGCAGTACTTC,CASSSPGQSSYEQYF
TRBV5-5,-,-,TRBJ2-5,TGTGCCAGCAGCTTGGGGGACAAAGAGACCCAGTACTTC,CASSLGDKETQYF
TRBV28,few,-,TRBJ1-2,TGTGCCAGCAGCGTTCGAGGATCTAGGGCGCCCTATGGCTACACCTTC,CASSVRGSRAPYGYTF
TRBV19,-,TRBD1,TRBJ1-5,TGTGCCAGTAGTGCGGGACAGCCGACTCAGCCCCAGCATTTT,CASSAGQPTQPQHF
TRBV7-6,-,-,TRBJ2-7,TGTGCCAGCAGCCCCGTTCGGACTACTCTAACCTACGAGCAGTACTTC,CASSPVRTTLTYEQYF
TRBV7-7,-,TRBD2,TRBJ2-1,TGTGCTAGCAGCCCTAGGGGGACTAGCGGGAAAGGAAGAAATGAGCAGTTCTTC,CASSPRGTSGKGRNEQFF
TRBV6-1,-,TRBD1,TRBJ2-7,TGTGCCAGCAGTGAGATGCCGGGACAGGGTGGATACGAGCAGTACTTC,CASSEMPGQGGYEQYF
TRBV9,few,TRBD1,TRBJ2-7,TGTGCCAGCAGCGTAGGGACAGGCTACTACGAGCAGTACTTC,CASSVGTGYYEQYF
TRBV11-3,once,-,TRBJ2-7,TGTGCCAGCAGCTTATACCCAGGGACATCCTACGAGCAGTACTTC,CASSLYPGTSYEQYF
TRBV4-1,-,-,TRBJ2-1,TGCGCCAGCAGCCATCCTACTCAGGGAGCTCGGGGGTGGGAGCAGTTCTTC,CASSHPTQGARGWEQFF
TRBV7-6,-,TRBD1,TRBJ1-2,TGTGCCAGCAGCTTAGAGGGGACAGCGCCTATGGACTACACCTTC,CASSLEGTAPMDYTF
TRBV19,-,-,TRBJ1-1,TGTGCCAGTAGTCCGTTGGTTTGGACAGAAGAGAGGGTTTGGAACACTGAAGCTTTCTTT,CASSPLVWTEERVWNTEAFF
TRBV7-9,-,-,TRBJ1-5,TGTGCCAGCAGCTTAGGCAGGGGAGGTCGAAGCAATCAGCCCCAGCATTTT,CASSLGRGGRSNQPQHF
TRBV7-9,-,-,TRBJ1-1,TGTGCCAGCAGTCCGGGTGGGACTGAAGCTTTCTTT,CASSPGGTEAFF
TRBV9,-,TRBD1,TRBJ2-7,TGTGCCAGCAGCGTAGGACAGGGTCTCTACGAGCAGTACTTC,CASSVGQGLYEQYF
TRBV5-1,-,-,TRBJ2-5,TGCGCCAGCAGTTTCACGGGAGAGCGGGCCTCACAAGAGACCCAGTACTTC,CASSFTGERASQETQYF
TRBV6-5,once,-,TRBJ2-7,TGTGCCAGCAGTTATTCGGACAGCCTCTACGAGCAGTACTTC,CASSYSDSLYEQYF
TRBV12-5,-,-,TRBJ1-2,TGTGCTAGTGGTTTGGTACTGCAGGGGCGCAATGGCTACACCTTC,CASGLVLQGRNGYTF
TRBV5-6,-,-,TRBJ1-1,TGTGCCAGCAGCTTGGTGGACAGAGAAGCTTTCTTT,CASSLVDREAFF
TRBV19,-,-,TRBJ2-4,TGTGCCAGTAGTATAGATAGGCGGGATGGCATTCAGTACTTC,CASSIDRRDGIQYF
TRBV9,-,-,TRBJ1-1,TGTGCCAGCACTCGTGGGGGGGGGACGAACACTGAAGCTTTCTTT,CASTRGGGTNTEAFF
TRBV10-3,-,TRBD1,TRBJ1-1,TGTGCCATCTCGGGACAGCAGAACACTGAAGCTTTCTTT,CAISGQQNTEAFF
TRBV9,-,TRBD1,TRBJ1-3,TGTGCCAGCAGCGTAGTGGCAGGGGGCAGCGGTGCCATATATTTT,CASSVVAGGSGAIYF
TRBV6-6,-,-,TRBJ1-1,TGTGCCAGCAGTTACTCGGGGCAGGGTGACACTGAAGCTTTCTTT,CASSYSGQGDTEAFF
TRBV7-9,once,TRBD1,TRBJ2-1,TGTGCCAGCAGCCGAGGGCCTACAGGGGTCAATGAGCAGTTCTTC,CASSRGPTGVNEQFF
TRBV4-3,once,TRBD2,TRBJ2-5,TGCGCCAGCAGCCAAGATGGTCTAGCGGGTTACGATCAAGAGACCCAGTACTTC,CASSQDGLAGYDQETQYF